This TCR beta chain emerged from a study of T-cell memory formation after mild COVID-19. This CDR3 has 15 residues. Germline V lookup: CDR1 PRHDT, CDR2 FYEKMQ (reference sequence). V lost 10 bases, J lost 4 bases, and 12 bases stayed unmatched. MiXCR was run by TCRdb on the 5' RACE reads, yielding one entry per CDR3 protein. This table holds 100,000 or so distinct CDR3 sequences, around 10% found once. The chain has TRBV13 and TRBJ2-2; 7 nucleotides align to TRBD1. Sequenced: PBMCs or a T cell subset sorted from them (not recorded which). The clonotype was recovered from a man aged 18 to 30 who had mild COVID-19 (a few samples of this study predate the infection). Cell type and time point are not known. In nucleotides, the CDR3 is TGTGCCACCAACCCCAGGGGGAGTAGCACCGGGGAGCTGTTTTTT. This encodes CATNPRGSSTGELFF.